The source of this T cell receptor beta chain is a study of cytomegalovirus exposure and HLA in healthy donors. Study in general: Earlier sequencing of about 179 million T cells yielded around 100 million unique TCR beta sequences.

Primers: 60 Vbeta forward and 13 Jbeta reverse. The table came from immunoSEQ multiplex PCR; TCRdb's copy has only in-frame clones and leaves some out. The sample carries 150,000 to 200,000 clones, roughly 70% recorded once. V was pared by 4 bases and J by 0 bases, with 5 bases of the junction left unmatched. CDR1 SGDLS and CDR2 YYNGEE come from the germline V gene. This CDR3 contains 15 residues. The chain uses TRBV9 and TRBJ2-3; 7 bases fit TRBD2. This receptor was taken from a male donor in good health and CMV-seronegative. The material sequenced was PBMCs. CDR3 amino acids: CASSLTSVSTDTQYF. In nucleotides, the CDR3 is TGTGCCAGCAGCCTTACTAGCGTTAGCACAGATACGCAGTATTTT.